The 25 T cell receptor beta chains below come from one sample, sequenced in a study of shared clonotypes between healthy human individuals (dated by TCRdb to 2019 to 2021). Library creation used the immunoSEQ multiplex PCR assay. Held by TCRdb, this immuneACCESS table contains in-frame sequences only and omits some clones. Under half of the omission traces to an unresolved V gene where checked; the cause of the rest is unknown. The sample table shows some 470,000 clones, and about 82% are seen once. Approximately 12% of the sample is held by the ten biggest clonotypes. The sequencing sample was made of PBMCs. All receptors come from a woman aged 40 to 50 in good health. Some clones in this sample may be carry-over from other donors' samples.

V is TRBV18 and J is TRBJ2-2; the match to TRBD1 covers 7 bases. Germline trimming cut 6 bases from V and 2 bases from J; bases unmatched to any gene: 6. Looked up from germline, CDR1 is KGHSH and CDR2 is LQKENI. CDR3 length: 15 residues. The CDR3 DNA follows: TGTGCCAGCTCCCCAACAGGGGACAACACCGGGGAGCTGTTTTTT. It is translated as CASSPTGDNTGELFF.

V is TRBV5-1 and J is TRBJ2-2; D might be TRBD1 (5 bases). This CDR3 spans 15 amino acids. V shed 0 bases and J shed 2 bases, with 8 bases lying between them. Germline CDR1 SGHRS, CDR2 YFSETQ. This chain's CDR3 is CASSLDRINTGELFF. The CDR3 DNA sequence: TGCGCCAGCAGCTTGGACAGGATTAACACCGGGGAGCTGTTTTTT.

J is TRBJ1-2 and V is TRBV15; TRBD1 matches 7 bases. Germline V gene data show CDR1 as LNHNV and CDR2 as YYDKDF (reference sequence). V lost 1 base and J lost 4; bases outside the gene matches: 6. The CDR3 covers 15 residues. The CDR3 bases are TGTGCCACCAGCAGAGGGCCGACAGGGACCTATGGCTACACCTTC. This sequence encodes CATSRGPTGTYGYTF.

The chain combines TRBV4-2 with TRBJ2-7, with 8 bases lining up with TRBD2. Per germline, CDR1 LGHNA and CDR2 YNFKEQ. The CDR3 extends over 16 amino acids. Losses at the gene ends were 1 base for V and 0 bases for J; bases not matched to a gene: 5. The CDR3 spells CASSQGSSGSSYEQYF. The CDR3 region has the DNA TGTGCCAGCAGCCAAGGTTCAAGCGGGAGCTCCTACGAGCAGTACTTC.

The CDR3: CASSLALGGISTDTQYF. CDR3 in DNA: TGTGCCAGCAGCTTAGCGCTGGGCGGGATTAGCACAGATACGCAGTATTTT. This rearrangement joins TRBV7-9 to TRBJ2-3; maybe TRBD2 (6 bases). CDR3 length: 17 residues. Germline CDR1 and CDR2: SEHNR and FQNEAQ (reference sequence). V was clipped by 0 bases and J by 0 bases, with 13 bases between them.

This chain joins TRBV19 and TRBJ1-1, with TRBD1 identical over 12 bases. In germline, CDR1 is LNHDA, CDR2 SQIVND (reference sequence). There are 15 residues in the CDR3. V shed 6 bases and J 3 bases; nucleotides not matched to a gene: 5. The CDR3 loop reads CASSLGQGADTEAFF. DNA of the CDR3: TGTGCCAGTAGCCTGGGACAGGGGGCAGACACTGAAGCTTTCTTT. The whole variable domain, filled in from reference TRBV19 and TRBJ1-1, reads DGGITQSPKYLFRKEGQNVTLSCEQNLNHDAMYWYRQDPGQGLRLIYYSQIVNDFQKGDIAEGYSVSREKKESFPLTVTSAQKNPTAFYLCASSLGQGADTEAFFGQGTRLTVV.

The chain combines TRBV5-8 with TRBJ2-1; 9 positions match TRBD2. This CDR3 region has 16 residues. CDR1 and CDR2 (germline): SGHTS, YDEGEE. The V and J ends lost 5 bases and 6 bases, in that order; junction bases with no gene match: 12. The CDR3 protein is CASSKVSGRLSNEQFF. The CDR3 nucleotides read TGTGCCAGCAGTAAAGTTAGCGGGAGATTGTCCAATGAGCAGTTCTTC.

This rearrangement joins TRBV15 to TRBJ2-7; D gene unclear. V was clipped by 8 bases and J by 0 bases, with 8 bases between them. This CDR3 contains 12 residues. Germline values: CDR1 LNHNV, CDR2 YYDKDF (reference sequence). The CDR3 loop is CATGVTSYEQYF. As DNA, the CDR3 is TGTGCCACCGGGGTTACCTCCTACGAGCAGTACTTC.

This chain uses TRBV7-6 with TRBJ2-7; D remains ambiguous. Germline V CDR1 and CDR2: SGHVS, FNYEAQ. Trimming removed 5 bases at V and 0 bases at J, with 11 bases between. The CDR3 is 14 residues long. This CDR3 is CASSPSRSSYEQYF. CDR3 in DNA: TGTGCCAGCAGCCCAAGCCGGAGCTCCTACGAGCAGTACTTC.

The chain combines TRBV28 with TRBJ1-5; 7 bases are a match to TRBD1. The germline gives CDR1 MDHEN, CDR2 SYDVKM. There are 14 residues in the CDR3. J was trimmed by 2 bases and V by 7 bases; bases with no gene match: 5. CDR3 sequence: CASIRGIGNQPQHF. In DNA form, the CDR3 reads TGTGCCAGCATCAGGGGGATCGGCAATCAGCCCCAGCATTTT. The full variable domain, in which reference TRBV28 and TRBJ1-5 provide the parts outside the CDR3, is DVKVTQSSRYLVKRTGEKVFLECVQDMDHENMFWYRQDPGLGLRLIYFSYDVKMKEKGDIPEGYSVSREKKERFSLILESASTNQTSMYLCASIRGIGNQPQHFGDGTRLSIL.

The CDR3 bases are TGTGCCAGCTCACCTAGGACTAGCGGGACTAGCACAGATACGCAGTATTTT. It yields the protein CASSPRTSGTSTDTQYF. V is TRBV18 and J is TRBJ2-3; 12 bases fit TRBD2. Germline CDR1 reads KGHSH; CDR2 reads LQKENI. The ends lost 3 bases at V and 0 bases at J; junction bases unmatched: 4. The CDR3 contains 17 residues.

The chain uses TRBV19 and TRBJ1-1; perhaps TRBD1 as D (6 bases). V dropped 3 bases and J dropped 6 bases, with 17 bases sitting between them. Per germline, CDR1 LNHDA and CDR2 SQIVND (reference sequence). CDR3 length: 15 residues. In DNA, the CDR3 is TGTGCCAGTAGTATTGATGGGGGCTCATCGCCTGAAGCTTTCTTT. Translating gives CASSIDGGSSPEAFF.

The chain links TRBV9 to TRBJ2-7; 11 nucleotides agree with TRBD2. The length of the CDR3 is 16 residues. Losses at the gene ends were 4 bases for V and 0 bases for J; bases not matched to a gene: 6. Germline assignment: CDR1 SGDLS and CDR2 YYNGEE. CDR3 bases: TGTGCCAGCAGCTCGGCGACTAGCGGGGTCTCCTACGAGCAGTACTTC. It translates to CASSSATSGVSYEQYF.

V usage is TRBV11-3 and J usage is TRBJ2-1; 7 bases are shared with TRBD2. The ends lost 5 bases at V and 6 bases at J; junction bases unmatched: 4. From germline, CDR1 is SGHNT and CDR2 YENEEA. The CDR3 runs 13 residues. The CDR3, as DNA: TGTGCCAGCAGCCGGACTAGAGGCAATGAGCAGTTCTTC. This gives the protein CASSRTRGNEQFF.

The genes are TRBV6-4 and TRBJ2-1; 9 bases are a match to TRBD2. This CDR3 is built from 15 residues. After removal of 2 bases from V and 6 bases from J, the junction contained 5 bases not matched to a gene. Germline loops: CDR1 MRHNA, CDR2 SNTAGT. The CDR3 is CASSDVSGSSNEQFF. The DNA of the CDR3 is TGTGCCAGCAGTGACGTTAGCGGGAGCTCCAATGAGCAGTTCTTC.

In this sample, this clone turned up once. V gene TRBV27 combines with J gene TRBJ1-1, with a possible D match to TRBD1 (5 bases). The V and J ends lost 1 base and 4 bases respectively, with 10 bases between them. Germline V lookup: CDR1 MNHEY, CDR2 SMNVEV (reference sequence). The CDR3 totals 14 residues. The CDR3 here is CASSLLGAGTEAFF. CDR3 DNA sequence: TGTGCCAGCAGTTTATTAGGGGCCGGCACTGAAGCTTTCTTT.

The rearrangement joins TRBV6-6 to TRBJ2-1; D may be TRBD2 (5 bases). CDR1 is MNHNY, CDR2 SVGAGI, per germline (reference sequence). This CDR3 is 15 amino acids long. Trimming stripped 3 bases from V and 8 bases from J, with 17 bases between. CDR3 nucleotides: TGTGCCAGCAGTTATGCTAGCCCCCGATGGGATGAGCAGTTCTTC. Its protein product is CASSYASPRWDEQFF.

This chain joins TRBV29-1 and TRBJ1-1, with unresolved D. V was pared by 7 bases and J by 6 bases, with 15 bases between. CDR3 size: 12 residues. Per the germline V gene, CDR1 is SQVTM and CDR2 is ANQGSEA. CDR3: CSATRGDAEAFF. DNA of the CDR3: TGCAGCGCCACTCGGGGAGACGCTGAAGCTTTCTTT.

In its sample, this clone was seen a few times. The chain uses TRBV30 and TRBJ1-2, with 7 nucleotides matching TRBD1. J was trimmed by 7 bases and V by 2 bases; bases with no gene match: 4. This CDR3 has 12 amino acids. Germline V gives CDR1 GTSNPN, CDR2 SVGIG (reference sequence). The CDR3 DNA reads TGTGCCTGGAGTTCGACAGGGCGTGGCTACACCTTC. Amino acids: CAWSSTGRGYTF.

On this clone: A far larger clone is one nucleotide away, so this likely arose from a read error. The chain uses TRBV29-1 and TRBJ1-1, with 7 bases matching TRBD1. V trimming: 8 bases; J trimming: 8 bases; junction bases outside the gene matches: 17. Germline CDR1 SQVTM, CDR2 ANQGSEA. CDR3 length equals 14 residues. DNA for the CDR3: TGCAGCCTAGCAAACCGGGACAGCTTTTTAGAAGCTTTCTTT. As protein: CSLANRDSFLEAFF. Using reference TRBV29-1 and TRBJ1-1 for the parts outside the CDR3, the full variable domain is SAVISQKPSRDICQRGTSLTIQCQVDSQVTMMFWYRQQPGQSLTLIATANQGSEATYESGFVIDKFPISRPNLTFSTLTVSNMSPEDSSIYLCSLANRDSFLEAFFGQGTRLTVV.

This clone was observed at least ten times. This chain uses TRBV28 with TRBJ1-5, with D possibly matching TRBD1 (5 bases). In germline, CDR1 is MDHEN, CDR2 SYDVKM. V was cut by 5 bases and J by 0 bases, with 11 bases left in between. CDR3 length: 15 amino acids. The CDR3 region has the DNA TGTGCCAGCAGTATCCAGGACACTAGCAATCAGCCCCAGCATTTT. This codes for CASSIQDTSNQPQHF.

The V call is TRBV4-2, the J call TRBJ2-1; TRBD1 aligns across 7 bases. V shed 0 bases, J shed 7 bases, and the junction held 12 bases outside the gene matches. The CDR3 has 17 amino acids. Germline CDR1 and CDR2: LGHNA and YNFKEQ. For the CDR3, the DNA is TGTGCCAGCAGCCAAGATCCCCAACCTGACAGGGTTAATGAGCAGTTCTTC. Its protein is CASSQDPQPDRVNEQFF.

V and J are TRBV7-2 and TRBJ2-1; 8 bases map to TRBD2. V was pared by 1 base and J by 9 bases, with 2 bases of the junction left unmatched. The V gene's germline CDR1 is SGHTA and CDR2 FQGNSA. The CDR3 has 13 amino acids. This CDR3 is CASSLVAGGEQFF. The CDR3 bases are TGTGCCAGCAGCTTAGTTGCGGGAGGTGAGCAGTTCTTC.

CDR3 bases: TGTGCCAGCAGCCCTCGGGGGGAGCAGTACTTC. Translated, it gives CASSPRGEQYF. The chain uses TRBV6-6 and TRBJ2-7; a weak D match, TRBD2 (6 bases). CDR3 size: 11 residues. In germline, CDR1 is MNHNY, CDR2 SVGAGI (reference sequence). V gave up 6 bases and J gave up 7 bases, with 10 bases separating them.

The rearrangement joins TRBV2 to TRBJ1-5; TRBD1 matches 7 bases. V trimming: 5 bases; J trimming: 4 bases; junction bases outside the gene matches: 11. The CDR3 consists of 16 residues. The germline gives CDR1 SNHLY, CDR2 FYNNEI. The CDR3 DNA follows: TGTGCCAGCAGTCTTTTTTCGACAGGGTCAAATCAGCCCCAGCATTTT. Translated, it gives CASSLFSTGSNQPQHF.